This is a list of T cell receptor beta chains from one sample in a study of Ad26.COV2.S vaccination and SARS-CoV-2 variants. Here immunoSEQ multiplex PCR was the method, and the copy in TCRdb shows in-frame clones only, minus some. Of around 450,000 clones listed, approximately 90% are singletons. The sample in question was peripheral blood, obtained in a trial of Ad26.COV2.S vaccine versus placebo. The receptors were gathered from a person aged 18-60 years who received the Ad26.COV2.S COVID-19 vaccine or a placebo. Each CDR3 is given with its conserved first and last residue. D genes are given only for firm matches. Expanded clones get a size class; other rows say once, few or many, or leave the size out.

size	V	D	J	DNA	CDR3
once	TRBV7-2	NA	TRBJ2-1	TGTGCCAGCAGCTTCCTCCGACAGGGAGGGAGGGGTGAGCAGTTCTTC	CASSFLRQGGRGEQFF
NA	TRBV9	NA	TRBJ2-7	TGTGCCAGCAGCTATCAGGAGACTTTTCTGACCTACGAGCAGTACTTC	CASSYQETFLTYEQYF
many	TRBV11-3	NA	TRBJ2-3	TGTGCCAGCAGCTTCGAGTACACAGATACGCAGTATTTT	CASSFEYTDTQYF
NA	TRBV7-8	NA	TRBJ2-7	TGTGCCAGCAGCTCCTTGGAAACAGGGCAATACGAGCAGTACTTC	CASSSLETGQYEQYF
NA	TRBV9	TRBD1	TRBJ1-1	TGTGCCAGCAGCGATCCCGGGACAGGGGACACTGAAGCTTTCTTT	CASSDPGTGDTEAFF
NA	TRBV5-1	NA	TRBJ1-1	TGCGCCAGCAGCTTAGGGAGGGGGACTGAAGCTTTCTTT	CASSLGRGTEAFF
once	TRBV4-3	TRBD2	TRBJ2-2	TGCGCCAGCAGCCAAGATCGGGGGGGGACGACCGGGGAGCTGTTTTTT	CASSQDRGGTTGELFF
NA	TRBV18	NA	TRBJ2-1	TGTGCCAGCTCTTACCAGGGAAACAATGAGCAGTTCTTC	CASSYQGNNEQFF
NA	TRBV10-3	TRBD2	TRBJ2-1	TGTGCCATCAGTGACACTAGCGGGAGTTACAATGAGCAGTTCTTC	CAISDTSGSYNEQFF
once	TRBV6-5	NA	TRBJ2-3	TGTGCCAGCAGGAATTTAGATACGCAGTATTTT	CASRNLDTQYF